The rows below give T cell receptor beta chains drawn from one sample of a study of T cell responses to AZD1222 COVID-19 vaccine. Assay used: immunoSEQ multiplex PCR; TCRdb lists only in-frame clones, some missing. Of 100,000 to 150,000 clones detected, about nine tenths appear once; the ten largest clones hold 7.2%. This specimen consisted of peripheral blood, obtained on day 0 of AZD1222 vaccination. These receptors all stem from an adult in good health. Both conserved end residues are trimmed from each CDR3. The order of the fields is J gene, CDR3 length, V gene, CDR3 protein.

TRBJ2-1 | 12 | TRBV29-1 | SVGGSGSYNEQF
TRBJ1-3 | 9 | TRBV12-3/TRBV12-4 | ASSSFNTIY
TRBJ2-1 | 16 | TRBV28 | ASSLWNIRGTTYNEQF
TRBJ2-7 | 13 | TRBV7-9 | ASSYQGLAGGEQY
TRBJ1-2 | 11 | TRBV2 | ASSRDRGRGYT
TRBJ1-6 | 11 | TRBV28 | ASSSPIGSPLH
TRBJ1-6 | 11 | TRBV2 | ASRDRTSSPLH
TRBJ2-6 | 13 | TRBV6-4 | ASSGQSSGANVLT
TRBJ1-1 | 10 | TRBV28 | ASSLQEGEAF
TRBJ2-2 | 10 | TRBV11-1 | ASSLTAGELF
TRBJ2-1 | 11 | TRBV5-1 | ASSFGRVNEQF
TRBJ2-1 | 10 | TRBV10-1 | ASSETGGEQF
TRBJ2-1 | 13 | TRBV7-8 | ASSPTSTEYNEQF
TRBJ2-1 | 10 | TRBV28 | ASSLMTGSQF
TRBJ2-2 | 13 | TRBV18 | ASSPGTGITGELF
TRBJ2-3 | 10 | TRBV6-5 | ASTKQGGTQY
TRBJ1-2 | 11 | TRBV6-6 | ASSYPGNYGYT
TRBJ1-1 | 11 | TRBV6-6 | ASSSAGNTEAF
TRBJ2-7 | 13 | TRBV6-2/TRBV6-3 | ASSYFLDNTYEQY
TRBJ1-1 | 12 | TRBV18 | ASSPRDIGTEAF
TRBJ2-7 | 11 | TRBV10-2 | ASRLAGENEQY
TRBJ1-4 | 13 | TRBV2 | ASSGRGQRNEKLF
TRBJ2-3 | 13 | TRBV11-3 | ASSLQGGIADTQY
TRBJ1-5 | 12 | TRBV10-3 | AISEVYSNQPQH
TRBJ2-1 | 12 | TRBV2 | ASADRPTYNEQF
TRBJ2-6 | 16 | TRBV4-1 | ASSQGGRGPSGANVLT
TRBJ2-2 | 11 | TRBV19 | ASMDRGPGELF
TRBJ2-7 | 18 | TRBV28 | ASSLYPSGLCPEASYEQY
TRBJ2-7 | 12 | TRBV6-5 | ASSRTGGTYEQY
TRBJ2-3 | 14 | TRBV3-1/TRBV3-2 | ASSPWTGGRTDTQY
TRBJ2-7 | 10 | TRBV6-5 | ASRTGRDEQY
TRBJ2-2 | 15 | TRBV18 | ASSPRLAGVFTGELF
TRBJ2-3 | 11 | TRBV28 | ASRTGWADTQY
TRBJ2-7 | 14 | TRBV10-1 | ASSAAGTGGGYEQY
TRBJ1-1 | 13 | TRBV28 | ASSLVAGPNTEAF
TRBJ2-3 | 14 | TRBV6-1 | ASSEVWASGTDTQY
TRBJ2-7 | 12 | TRBV25-1 | ASTPAGLVHEQY
TRBJ1-1 | 12 | TRBV5-5 | ASSLSRGIPEAF
TRBJ2-2 | 12 | TRBV3-1/TRBV3-2 | ASSHWQNTGELF
TRBJ1-5 | 14 | TRBV24-1 | ATSEGRQGGFQPQH
TRBJ2-7 | 13 | TRBV5-5 | ASSPTGLASYEQY
TRBJ1-5 | 11 | TRBV28 | ASSVGSNQPQH
TRBJ1-1 | 12 | TRBV6-5 | ASRYGPDRVAAF
TRBJ2-7 | 12 | TRBV28 | ASRIAGDAYEQY
TRBJ2-1 | 13 | TRBV9 | ASSSVAGVLNEQF
TRBJ1-1 | 13 | TRBV28 | ASSLVQGINTEAF
TRBJ2-6 | 16 | TRBV7-8 | ASSGVELAGAGANVLT
TRBJ2-2 | 9 | TRBV7-6 | ASSITGELF
TRBJ2-7 | 10 | TRBV29-1 | SVAARTDEQY